In this sample, the clone carrying this T cell receptor (beta chain) turned up a few times. Its matching antigen is unknown. By quantitative 5'-RACE with molecular barcodes, the TCR beta libraries were made. TCRdb reprocessed the 5' RACE reads via MiXCR and lists one record per CDR3 protein. The sample carries under 200,000 distinct CDR3 sequences, 11% recorded once. The CDR3 loop spans 19 amino acids. The data belong to a study of CD8 T cells in ankylosing spondylitis. General study results and limits: Among TCR beta sequences, a motif of under ten highly homologous variants appeared characteristic of ankylosing spondylitis blood. Some motif variants had been reported before (in reactive arthritis synovial fluid and blood).

The sequence derives from a male donor with ankylosing spondylitis or in good health (not recorded which). The sample was blood, either unsorted or a sorted T cell fraction (not recorded which). The rearrangement links TRBV12-2 to TRBJ2-7; the D call in the table, TRBD2, was not verified against the DNA. TRBV12-2 corresponds to a pseudogene. DNA for the CDR3: TGTGCAAGTCGCTTTCACGCTTTGGAACCTAGCGGGGTCCCTTACGAGCAGTACTTC. Amino acids: CASRFHALEPSGVPYEQYF.